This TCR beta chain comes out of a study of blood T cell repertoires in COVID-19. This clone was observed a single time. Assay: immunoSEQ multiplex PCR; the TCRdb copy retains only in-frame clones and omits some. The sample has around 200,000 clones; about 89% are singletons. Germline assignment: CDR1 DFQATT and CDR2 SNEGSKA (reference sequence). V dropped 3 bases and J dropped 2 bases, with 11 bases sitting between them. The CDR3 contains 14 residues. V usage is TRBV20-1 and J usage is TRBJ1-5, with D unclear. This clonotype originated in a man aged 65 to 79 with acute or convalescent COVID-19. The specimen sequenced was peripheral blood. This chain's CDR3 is CSASPGNGNQPQHF. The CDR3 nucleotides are TGCAGTGCTAGTCCGGGGAATGGCAATCAGCCCCAGCATTTT.